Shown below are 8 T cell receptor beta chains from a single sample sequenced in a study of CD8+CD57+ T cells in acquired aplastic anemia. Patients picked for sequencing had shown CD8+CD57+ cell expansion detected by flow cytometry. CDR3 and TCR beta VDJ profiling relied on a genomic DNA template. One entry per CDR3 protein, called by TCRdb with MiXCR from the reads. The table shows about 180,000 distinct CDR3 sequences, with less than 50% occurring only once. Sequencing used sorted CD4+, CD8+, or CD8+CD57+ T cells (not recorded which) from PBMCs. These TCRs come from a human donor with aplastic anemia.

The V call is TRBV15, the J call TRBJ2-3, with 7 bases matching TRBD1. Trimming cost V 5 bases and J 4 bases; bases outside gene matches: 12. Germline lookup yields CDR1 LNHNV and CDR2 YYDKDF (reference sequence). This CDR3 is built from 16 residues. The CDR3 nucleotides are TGTGCCACCAGCGGGAAGGCAGGGGGTGGTGCAGATACGCAGTATTTT. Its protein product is CATSGKAGGGADTQYF.

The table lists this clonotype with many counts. CDR3 in DNA: TGTGCCAGCAGCTTATCCAGGGGTTTCGAGCAGTTCTTC. Its translation is CASSLSRGFEQFF. This chain joins TRBV7-2 and TRBJ2-1; tentatively, D is TRBD1 (6 bases). This CDR3 region has 13 residues. Germline CDR1 SGHTA, CDR2 FQGNSA. Trimming took off 2 bases at V and 10 bases at J, with 12 bases between the two ends.

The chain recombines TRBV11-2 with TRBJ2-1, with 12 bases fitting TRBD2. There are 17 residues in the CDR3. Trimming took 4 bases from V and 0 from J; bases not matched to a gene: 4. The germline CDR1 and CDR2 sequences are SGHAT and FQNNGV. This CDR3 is CASSSKLAGGSYNEQFF. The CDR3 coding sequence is TGTGCCAGCAGCTCCAAACTAGCGGGGGGCTCCTACAATGAGCAGTTCTTC. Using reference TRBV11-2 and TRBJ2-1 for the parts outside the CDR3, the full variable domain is EAGVAQSPRYKIIEKRQSVAFWCNPISGHATLYWYQQILGQGPKLLIQFQNNGVVDDSQLPKDRFSAERLKGVDSTLKIQPAKLEDSAVYLCASSSKLAGGSYNEQFFGPGTRLTVL.

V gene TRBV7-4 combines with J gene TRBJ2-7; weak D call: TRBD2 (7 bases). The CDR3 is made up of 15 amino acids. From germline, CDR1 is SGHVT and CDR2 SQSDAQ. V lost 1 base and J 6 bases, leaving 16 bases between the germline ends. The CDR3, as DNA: TGTGCCAGCAGCTTAGAACAGGGACTACCTGGCGAGCAGTACTTC. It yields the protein CASSLEQGLPGEQYF.

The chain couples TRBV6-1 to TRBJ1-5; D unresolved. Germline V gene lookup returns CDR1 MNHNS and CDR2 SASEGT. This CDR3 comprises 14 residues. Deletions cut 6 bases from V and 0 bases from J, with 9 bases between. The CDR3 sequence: CASRGEDSNQPQHF. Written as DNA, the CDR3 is TGTGCCAGCAGGGGCGAGGATAGCAATCAGCCCCAGCATTTT.

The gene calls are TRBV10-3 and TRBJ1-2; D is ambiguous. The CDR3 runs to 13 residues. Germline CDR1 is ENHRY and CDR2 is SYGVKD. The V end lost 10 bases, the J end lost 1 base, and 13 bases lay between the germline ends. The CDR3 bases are TGTGCCAGCAGACCGGACCTTAACTATGGCTACACCTTC. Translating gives CASRPDLNYGYTF.

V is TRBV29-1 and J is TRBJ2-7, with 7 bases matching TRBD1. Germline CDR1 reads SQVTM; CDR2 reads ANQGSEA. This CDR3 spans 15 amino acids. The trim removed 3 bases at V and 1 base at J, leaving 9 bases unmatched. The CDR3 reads CSVDGTVGESYEQYF. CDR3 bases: TGCAGCGTTGACGGGACAGTGGGGGAATCCTACGAGCAGTACTTC.

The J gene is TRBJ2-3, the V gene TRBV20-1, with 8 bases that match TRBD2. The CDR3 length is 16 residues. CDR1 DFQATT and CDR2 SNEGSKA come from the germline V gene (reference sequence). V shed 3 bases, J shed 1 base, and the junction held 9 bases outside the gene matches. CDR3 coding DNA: TGCAGTGCTAGGAGAGCGGGAGTGTCGGGCACAGATACGCAGTATTTT. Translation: CSARRAGVSGTDTQYF.